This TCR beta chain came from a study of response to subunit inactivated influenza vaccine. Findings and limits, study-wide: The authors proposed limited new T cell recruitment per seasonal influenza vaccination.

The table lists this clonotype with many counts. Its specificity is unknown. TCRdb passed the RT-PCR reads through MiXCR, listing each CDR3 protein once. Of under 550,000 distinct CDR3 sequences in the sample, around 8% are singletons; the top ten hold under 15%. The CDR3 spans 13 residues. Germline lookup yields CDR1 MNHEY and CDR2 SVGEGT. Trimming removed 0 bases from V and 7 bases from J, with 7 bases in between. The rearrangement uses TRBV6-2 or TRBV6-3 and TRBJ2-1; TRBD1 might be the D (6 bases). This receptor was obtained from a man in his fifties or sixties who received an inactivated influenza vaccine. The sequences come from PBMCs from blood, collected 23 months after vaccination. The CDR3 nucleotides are TGTGCCAGCAGTTACTCACAGGGTAATGAGCAGTTCTTC. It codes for CASSYSQGNEQFF.